This TCR beta chain was identified in a study of blood T cells in healthy people across ages. Per sample, extraction of total RNA gave at least 5.5 micrograms in every case. The CDR3 is made up of 12 amino acids. V was pared by 10 bases and J by 7 bases, with 14 bases between. CDR1 SNHLY and CDR2 FYNNEI come from the germline V gene. Sample-barcoded 5' priming and a J-beta primer mix drove a second PCR of about 7 to 11 cycles. Each cDNA molecule received a tag from a template-switch adaptor that had 12 random nucleotides. Sequencing recovered at least 2.5 million CDR3-containing paired-end reads from each sample. TCRdb re-analysed the 5' RACE reads in MiXCR, keeping a single row per CDR3 protein. This sample has about 780,000 distinct CDR3 sequences, with roughly 24% found just once. This same sample was also taken into another study, of T cells of mothers and their children. That study reports: Sequencing got over 8.5 million TCR beta CDR3 reads from each mother and some 3 million from each child.

The chain has TRBV2 and TRBJ1-5; D may be TRBD1 (6 bases). This TCR came from a boy between 5 and 17 years old in good health. Specimen: blood. The CDR3 reads CATQATGQPQHF. CDR3 nucleotides: TGTGCCACACAGGCGACAGGACAGCCCCAGCATTTT.